The 26 T cell receptor beta chains in this list originate from one sample, sequenced in a study of a mutant IDH1 vaccine in newly diagnosed glioma. These receptors are not linked to any known antigen. Time point in this sample: week 47, end of study. Doses comprised 300 ug of mutant IDH1 20-mer peptide each, plus topical imiquimod. The assay was immunoSEQ multiplex PCR, and TCRdb's table has in-frame clones only and misses some. Among some 31,000 clones listed, approximately 84% were seen once. This sample comprised PBMCs, obtained from a glioma patient whose treatment included an IDH1 peptide vaccine. The receptors derive from a man aged 25-45 years with glioma.

This clone turned up a few times. The chain combines TRBV6-5 with TRBJ1-1; D remains unclear. From germline, CDR1 is MNHEY and CDR2 SVGAGI. Trimming removed 2 bases from V and 0 bases from J, with 4 bases in between. CDR3 length: 13 amino acids. CDR3 residues: CASSYRVNTEAFF. In DNA, the CDR3 is TGTGCCAGCAGTTACAGGGTGAACACTGAAGCTTTCTTT.

Here the CDR3 DNA reads TGTGCCAGCAGCTTTAGCAGAACCACAGATACGCAGTATTTT. This codes for CASSFSRTTDTQYF. This sequence joins TRBV9 and TRBJ2-3; D ambiguous. The length of the CDR3 is 14 residues. Germline V gene sequence: CDR1 SGDLS, CDR2 YYNGEE. V was clipped by 4 bases and J by 2 bases, with 11 bases between them. The entire variable domain, with the rest obtained from reference TRBV9 and TRBJ2-3, is as follows: DSGVTQTPKHLITATGQRVTLRCSPRSGDLSVYWYQQSLDQGLQFLIQYYNGEERAKGNILERFSAQQFPDLHSELNLSSLELGDSALYFCASSFSRTTDTQYFGPGTRLTVL.

The gene calls are TRBV29-1 and TRBJ2-1; D unresolved. CDR3 length equals 13 residues. V lost 7 bases, J lost 6 bases, and 16 bases lay in between. CDR1 and CDR2 (germline): SQVTM, ANQGSEA. The CDR3 loop reads CSASLQTSNEQFF. CDR3 DNA sequence: TGCAGCGCAAGTTTACAGACTTCCAATGAGCAGTTCTTC.

The chain joins TRBV4-3 to TRBJ2-5; D unclear. The V end lost 0 bases, the J end lost 2 bases, and 13 bases lay between the germline ends. The CDR3 runs 16 residues. Germline CDR1 LGHNA, CDR2 YSLEER. In nucleotides, the CDR3 is TGCGCCAGCAGCCAAGAAGCAGACGGAAAACAAGAGACCCAGTACTTC. It translates to CASSQEADGKQETQYF.

The chain has TRBV7-4 and TRBJ2-5; 12 bases map to TRBD2. Germline V gene lookup returns CDR1 SGHVT and CDR2 SQSDAQ. Trimming cost V 4 bases and J 5 bases; bases outside gene matches: 8. The CDR3 runs to 16 residues. The CDR3 loop reads CASSSRLAGVMETQYF. As DNA, the CDR3 is TGTGCCAGCAGCTCGAGACTAGCGGGAGTAATGGAGACCCAGTACTTC.

This clone was found a few times. The chain couples TRBV6-5 to TRBJ2-7; tentatively, D is TRBD2 (6 bases). CDR1 MNHEY and CDR2 SVGAGI come from the germline V gene. V was shortened by 6 bases and J by 6 bases, with 21 bases between the two germline ends. This CDR3 is built from 15 residues. This CDR3 is CASRAPYGEEGEQYF. DNA of the CDR3: TGTGCCAGCAGGGCCCCATACGGGGAGGAAGGCGAGCAGTACTTC.

The chain employs TRBV27 and TRBJ1-5; TRBD1 might be the D (5 bases). The CDR3 consists of 14 residues. V was pared by 5 bases and J by 7 bases, with 15 bases between. Germline CDR1 MNHEY, CDR2 SMNVEV (reference sequence). CDR3 nucleotide sequence: TGTGCCAGCAGTCCCGAGGGACCCCTCCAGCCCCAGCATTTT. Translated: CASSPEGPLQPQHF.

This clone came up a few times. The chain has TRBV25-1 and TRBJ1-1, with D hard to call. The CDR3 is made up of 14 amino acids. Germline V gene lookup returns CDR1 MGHDK and CDR2 SYGVNS. V was cut by 3 bases and J by 0 bases, with 8 bases left in between. This chain's CDR3 is CASSDRQLNTEAFF. The CDR3, as DNA: TGTGCCAGCAGTGATCGTCAGTTGAACACTGAAGCTTTCTTT. The whole variable domain, remainder taken from reference TRBV25-1 and TRBJ1-1, is EADIYQTPRYLVIGTGKKITLECSQTMGHDKMYWYQQDPGMELHLIHYSYGVNSTEKGDLSSESTVSRIRTEHFPLTLESARPSHTSQYLCASSDRQLNTEAFFGQGTRLTVV.

This clone was seen just once. The chain uses TRBV4-3 and TRBJ2-3; 7 bases are shared with TRBD2. V was clipped by 5 bases and J by 0 bases; unmatched bases: 5. This CDR3 is built from 15 residues. CDR1 is LGHNA and CDR2 is YSLEER in the germline V gene. DNA for the CDR3: TGCGCCAGCAGCTTTGGACTAGGAAGCACAGATACGCAGTATTTT. Its protein is CASSFGLGSTDTQYF.

This clone came up a few times. The chain combines TRBV7-2 with TRBJ1-5; D not resolved. Germline V gene sequence: CDR1 SGHTA, CDR2 FQGNSA. This CDR3 has 12 residues. The ends were cut back, 5 bases at V and 3 bases at J, with 5 bases in the middle. The CDR3 spells CASSQNNQPQHF. DNA for the CDR3: TGTGCCAGCAGCCAAAACAATCAGCCCCAGCATTTT.

The J gene is TRBJ2-5, the V gene TRBV5-4, with TRBD1 identical over 8 bases. J gave up 5 bases and V 4 bases, and 7 bases lay outside the gene matches. The CDR3 covers 14 residues. The germline CDR1 and CDR2 sequences are SGHNT and YYREEE (reference sequence). CDR3 sequence: CASSPRTGSETQYF. The CDR3 DNA reads TGTGCCAGCAGCCCACGGACAGGGAGCGAGACCCAGTACTTC.

This clone was counted only a few times. A junction boundary mismatches the germline segment, possibly from a read error. The chain couples TRBV7-9 to TRBJ1-1; perhaps TRBD1 as D (5 bases). The CDR3 is 12 amino acids. Germline CDR1 is SEHNR and CDR2 is FQNEAQ (reference sequence). The CDR3 DNA reads TGTGCCAGCAGTTTAGGGACCACTGAAGCTTTCTTT. Protein: CASSLGTTEAFF.

The chain employs TRBV30 and TRBJ2-1, with 11 nucleotides matching TRBD2. This CDR3 spans 15 amino acids. Germline lookup yields CDR1 GTSNPN and CDR2 SVGIG (reference sequence). With 0 bases clipped from V and 7 bases from J, the junction kept 5 bases outside the gene matches. CDR3 in DNA: TGTGCCTGGAGTGTATTGAGGACTAGCGGGAATGAGCAGTTCTTC. It specifies CAWSVLRTSGNEQFF. Combining the CDR3 with reference TRBV30 and TRBJ2-1 gives the whole variable domain SQTIHQWPATLVQPVGSPLSLECTVEGTSNPNLYWYRQAAGRGLQLLFYSVGIGQISSEVPQNLSASRPQDRQFILSSKKLLLSDSGFYLCAWSVLRTSGNEQFFGPGTRLTVL.

This clone was counted between two and nine times. The chain employs TRBV11-2 and TRBJ1-1; D gene ambiguous. Trimming pared 6 bases from V and 1 base from J, leaving 15 bases between. The CDR3 consists of 15 residues. Germline lookup yields CDR1 SGHAT and CDR2 FQNNGV. Here the CDR3 DNA reads TGTGCCAGCAGTAAATCTCCGGGTGAGAACACTGAAGCTTTCTTT. Residues: CASSKSPGENTEAFF. The whole variable domain, remainder taken from reference TRBV11-2 and TRBJ1-1, is EAGVAQSPRYKIIEKRQSVAFWCNPISGHATLYWYQQILGQGPKLLIQFQNNGVVDDSQLPKDRFSAERLKGVDSTLKIQPAKLEDSAVYLCASSKSPGENTEAFFGQGTRLTVV.

The chain employs TRBV6-5 and TRBJ2-3; a weak D match, TRBD2 (5 bases). This CDR3 has 13 amino acids. CDR1 is MNHEY, CDR2 SVGAGI, per germline. Trimming pared 7 bases from V and 2 bases from J, leaving 10 bases between. CDR3 bases: TGTGCCAGCACCGAGGGCTACACAGATACGCAGTATTTT. Translation gives CASTEGYTDTQYF.

The chain couples TRBV28 to TRBJ1-1; a possible D gene is TRBD1 (6 bases). The CDR3 length is 16 residues. V was shortened by 6 bases and J by 5 bases, with 22 bases between the two germline ends. Germline V gene sequence: CDR1 MDHEN, CDR2 SYDVKM. CDR3 protein: CASRTVLQGIRTEAFF. The CDR3 DNA follows: TGTGCCAGCAGAACCGTACTACAGGGTATAAGGACTGAAGCTTTCTTT.

V usage is TRBV27 and J usage is TRBJ1-2; D not resolved. The germline V gene encodes CDR1 MNHEY and CDR2 SMNVEV (reference sequence). Trimming removed 4 bases at V and 8 bases at J, with 14 bases between. The CDR3 has 13 residues. In DNA, the CDR3 is TGTGCCAGCAGTTATGACCCCGGAGGAGGCTACACCTTC. It is translated as CASSYDPGGGYTF.

The chain employs TRBV7-3 and TRBJ2-7; 10 bases map to TRBD1. Germline CDR1 SGHTA, CDR2 FQGTGA. The CDR3 sequence is 14 residues long. Trimming cost V 5 bases and J 6 bases; bases outside gene matches: 7. DNA for the CDR3: TGTGCCAGCAGCAGAAATGGACAGGGGGGCGAGCAGTACTTC. Translated: CASSRNGQGGEQYF.

The genes are TRBV19 and TRBJ1-2; 10 bases are shared with TRBD1. The V and J ends lost 8 bases and 8 bases, in that order; junction bases with no gene match: 11. CDR1 is LNHDA, CDR2 SQIVND, per germline (reference sequence). The CDR3 sequence is 14 residues long. The CDR3 loop reads CASGSTGGTGGYTF. CDR3 nucleotides: TGTGCCAGTGGATCGACAGGGGGCACCGGCGGCTACACCTTC.

The rearrangement uses TRBV2 and TRBJ1-1; D gene unclear. The ends were cut back, 4 bases at V and 1 base at J, with 7 bases in the middle. CDR3 length equals 13 residues. Germline-derived CDR1 and CDR2 are SNHLY and FYNNEI. As DNA, the CDR3 is TGTGCCAGCAGTGGTAACAAGAACACTGAAGCTTTCTTT. It yields the protein CASSGNKNTEAFF.

In DNA, the CDR3 is TGCGCCAGCAGCTTACGTACTAGCCCCCCAGATACGCAGTATTTT. Its protein is CASSLRTSPPDTQYF. The J gene is TRBJ2-3, the V gene TRBV5-1, with D perhaps TRBD2 (6 bases). V dropped 2 bases and J dropped 4 bases, with 14 bases sitting between them. The CDR3 covers 15 residues. Germline V lookup: CDR1 SGHRS, CDR2 YFSETQ.

This clone appeared once. J is TRBJ2-7 and V is TRBV7-8, with a weak D call TRBD1 (7 bases). This CDR3 is 15 amino acids long. Per the germline V gene, CDR1 is SGHVS and CDR2 is FQNEAQ. V was shortened by 1 base and J by 3 bases, with 13 bases between the two germline ends. The CDR3 region is CASSLGQGGFYEQYF. The DNA for the CDR3 is TGTGCCAGCAGCTTAGGACAGGGAGGTTTCTACGAGCAGTACTTC.

This clone was seen just once. V and J are TRBV7-9 and TRBJ2-1; D may correspond to TRBD1 or TRBD2 (5 bases each). Germline CDR1 and CDR2: SEHNR and FQNEAQ (reference sequence). V dropped 0 bases and J dropped 6 bases, with 9 bases sitting between them. There are 14 residues in the CDR3. CDR3 region: CASSLAGVPNEQFF. In DNA, the CDR3 is TGTGCCAGCAGCTTAGCGGGGGTACCCAATGAGCAGTTCTTC.

This clone has only a few counts. CDR3 residues: CASSHSAYEQYF. CDR3 in DNA: TGCGCCAGCAGTCATTCAGCCTACGAGCAGTACTTC. The chain couples TRBV10-1 to TRBJ2-7; D is ambiguous. The CDR3 spans 12 residues. V lost 5 bases to trimming and J lost 2 bases, with 7 bases between them. Germline CDR1 is WNHNN and CDR2 is SYGVQD (reference sequence).

This chain connects TRBV6-1 to TRBJ1-1, with D unclear. The length of the CDR3 is 16 residues. Per germline, CDR1 MNHNS and CDR2 SASEGT. V lost 0 bases and J lost 0, with 11 bases in between. The CDR3 bases are TGTGCCAGCAGTGAAGCGGACCGCAGATTGAACACTGAAGCTTTCTTT. It is translated as CASSEADRRLNTEAFF.

The chain links TRBV14 to TRBJ1-3; D gene uncertain. Looked up from germline, CDR1 is SGHDN and CDR2 is FVKESK. The CDR3 totals 14 residues. V dropped 1 base and J dropped 4 bases, with 8 bases sitting between them. The CDR3 bases are TGTGCCAGCAGCCAAGGCCGGGTCGGAAACACCATATATTTT. Amino acids: CASSQGRVGNTIYF.